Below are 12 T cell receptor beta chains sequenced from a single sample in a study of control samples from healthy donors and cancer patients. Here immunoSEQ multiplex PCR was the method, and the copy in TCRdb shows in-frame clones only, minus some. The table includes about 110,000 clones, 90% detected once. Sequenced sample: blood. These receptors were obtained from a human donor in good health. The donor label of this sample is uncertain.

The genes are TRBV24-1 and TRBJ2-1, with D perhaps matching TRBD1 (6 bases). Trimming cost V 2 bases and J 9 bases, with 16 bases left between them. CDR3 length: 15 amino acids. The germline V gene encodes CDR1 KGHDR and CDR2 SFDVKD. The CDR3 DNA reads TGTGCCACCAGTGATTCATCCCAGGGGATAAGTGAGCAGTTCTTC. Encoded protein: CATSDSSQGISEQFF.

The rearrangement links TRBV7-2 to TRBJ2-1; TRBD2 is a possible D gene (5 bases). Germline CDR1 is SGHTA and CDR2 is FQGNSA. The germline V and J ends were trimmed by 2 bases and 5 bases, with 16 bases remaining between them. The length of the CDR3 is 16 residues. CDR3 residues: CASSLWSSAADNEQFF. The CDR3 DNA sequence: TGTGCCAGCAGCTTATGGTCGTCAGCGGCCGACAATGAGCAGTTCTTC.

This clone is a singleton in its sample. CDR3 in DNA: TGTGCCAGCAAGACTGATAGCAATCAGCCCCAGCATTTT. Translation gives CASKTDSNQPQHF. This chain links TRBV12-3 or TRBV12-4 with TRBJ1-5; the D is unclear. The CDR3 contains 13 residues. V was trimmed by 7 bases and J by 0 bases, leaving 7 bases between them.

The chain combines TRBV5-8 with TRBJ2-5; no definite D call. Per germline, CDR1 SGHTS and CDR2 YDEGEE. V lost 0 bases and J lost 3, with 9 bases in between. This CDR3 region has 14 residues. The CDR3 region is CASSLALRKETQYF. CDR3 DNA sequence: TGTGCCAGCAGCTTGGCGTTGAGGAAAGAGACCCAGTACTTC.

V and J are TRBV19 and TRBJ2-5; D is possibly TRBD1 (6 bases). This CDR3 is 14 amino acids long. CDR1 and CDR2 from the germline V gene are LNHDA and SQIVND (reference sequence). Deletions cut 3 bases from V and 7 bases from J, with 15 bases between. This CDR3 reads CASSMNALGGTQYF. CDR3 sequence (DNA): TGTGCCAGTAGTATGAACGCCCTAGGGGGGACCCAGTACTTC.

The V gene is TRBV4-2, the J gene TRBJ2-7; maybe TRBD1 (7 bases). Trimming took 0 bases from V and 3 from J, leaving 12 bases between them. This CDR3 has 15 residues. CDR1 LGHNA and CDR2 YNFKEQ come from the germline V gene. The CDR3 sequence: CASSQDRQGGYEQYF. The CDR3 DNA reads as TGTGCCAGCAGCCAAGACCGACAGGGAGGCTACGAGCAGTACTTC.

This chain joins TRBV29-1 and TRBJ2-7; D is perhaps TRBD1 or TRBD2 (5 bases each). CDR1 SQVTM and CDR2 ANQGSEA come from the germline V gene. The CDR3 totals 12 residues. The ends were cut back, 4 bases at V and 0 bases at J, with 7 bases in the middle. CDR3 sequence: CSVVGGSYEQYF. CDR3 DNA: TGCAGCGTTGTTGGGGGCTCCTACGAGCAGTACTTC.

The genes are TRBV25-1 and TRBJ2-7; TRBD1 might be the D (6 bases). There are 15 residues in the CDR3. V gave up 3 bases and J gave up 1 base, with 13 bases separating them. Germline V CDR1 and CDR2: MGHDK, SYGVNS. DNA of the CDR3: TGTGCCAGCAGTGATACCGGGACACGGTCCTACGAGCAGTACTTC. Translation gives CASSDTGTRSYEQYF.

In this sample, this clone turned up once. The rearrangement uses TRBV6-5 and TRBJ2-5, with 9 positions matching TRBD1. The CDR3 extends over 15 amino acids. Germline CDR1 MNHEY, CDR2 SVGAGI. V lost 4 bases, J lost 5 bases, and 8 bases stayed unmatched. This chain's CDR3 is CASSSDRGRTETQYF. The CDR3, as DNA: TGTGCCAGCAGTTCGGACAGGGGTCGTACGGAGACCCAGTACTTC.

The CDR3 sequence is CATSDTRQGATDTQYF. CDR3 nucleotides: TGTGCCACCAGTGATACAAGACAGGGGGCTACAGATACGCAGTATTTT. V usage is TRBV24-1 and J usage is TRBJ2-3; 10 nucleotides match TRBD1. Germline lookup yields CDR1 KGHDR and CDR2 SFDVKD. The J segment lost 3 bases and the V segment lost 3 bases, leaving 5 bases of the junction unmatched. The CDR3 has 16 amino acids.

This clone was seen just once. For the CDR3, the DNA is TGTGCCAGCCATTACAGGACAGATAATTCACCCCTCCACTTT. This encodes CASHYRTDNSPLHF. The V gene is TRBV28, the J gene TRBJ1-6, with a tentative D call TRBD1 (6 bases). This CDR3 region has 14 residues. V lost 8 bases to trimming and J lost 5 bases, with 13 bases between them. Germline V gene lookup returns CDR1 MDHEN and CDR2 SYDVKM.

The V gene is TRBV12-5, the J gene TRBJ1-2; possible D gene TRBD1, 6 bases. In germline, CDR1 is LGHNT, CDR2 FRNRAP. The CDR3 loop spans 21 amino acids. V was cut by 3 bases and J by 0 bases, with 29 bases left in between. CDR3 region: CASGFLWVQGTAHLANYGYTF. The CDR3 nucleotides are TGTGCTAGTGGTTTTTTATGGGTACAGGGAACCGCACATCTAGCTAACTATGGCTACACCTTC.